This T cell receptor beta chain was captured by sequencing in a study of T cell responses to AZD1222 COVID-19 vaccine. The CDR3 contains 14 residues. Germline-derived CDR1 and CDR2 are SGHRS and YFSETQ. V shed 2 bases and J 1 base; nucleotides not matched to a gene: 2. Clones were read by immunoSEQ multiplex PCR, and TCRdb kept only the in-frame ones, dropping some. The sample holds fewer than 130,000 clones, roughly 92% seen once. Regarding the study as a whole: There were repertoire samples only from the period after the peak T cell response.

With regard to this clone: As yet, its antigen is unknown.

This clonotype was obtained from an adult who received the AZD1222 COVID-19 vaccine. Sequencing was performed on peripheral blood, taken 28 days after the second AZD1222 dose. The chain carries TRBV5-1 and TRBJ1-1; 7 bases line up with TRBD1. CDR3 nucleotide sequence: TGCGCCAGCAGCTTCCGGGACAGGAACACTGAAGCTTTCTTT. Its protein is CASSFRDRNTEAFF.